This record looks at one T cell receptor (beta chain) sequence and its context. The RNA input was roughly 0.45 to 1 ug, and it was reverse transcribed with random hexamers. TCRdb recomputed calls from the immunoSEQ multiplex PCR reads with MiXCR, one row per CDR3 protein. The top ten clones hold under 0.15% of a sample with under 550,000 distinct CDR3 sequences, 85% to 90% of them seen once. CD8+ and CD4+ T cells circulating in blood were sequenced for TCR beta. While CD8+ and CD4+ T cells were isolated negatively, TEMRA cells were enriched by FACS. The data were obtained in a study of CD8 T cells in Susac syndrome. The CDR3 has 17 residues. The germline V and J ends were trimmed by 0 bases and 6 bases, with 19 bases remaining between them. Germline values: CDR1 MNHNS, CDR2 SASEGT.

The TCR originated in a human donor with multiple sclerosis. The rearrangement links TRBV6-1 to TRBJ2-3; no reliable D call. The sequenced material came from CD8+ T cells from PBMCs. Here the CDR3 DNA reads TGTGCCAGCAGTGAAGCGCGGTTTCACCCATTGGCCGATACGCAGTATTTT. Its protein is CASSEARFHPLADTQYF.